The TCR beta chain described here comes from a study of technical replicates of blood from a few donors. Germline V gives CDR1 SGHNT, CDR2 YYREEE (reference sequence). The CDR3 consists of 13 residues. Trimming left V 4 bases short and J 3 bases short, with 11 bases between. Data came from immunoSEQ multiplex PCR; TCRdb stores just in-frame clones and leaves some out. The data hold some 87,000 clones, with roughly 91% observed a single time. The chain carries TRBV5-4 and TRBJ2-7; D remains unclear. This sequence was found in a human donor in good health. The sequenced material came from T cells isolated from PBMCs. The CDR3 loop reads CASSPSFGYEQYF. In DNA form, the CDR3 reads TGTGCCAGCAGCCCCTCTTTCGGCTACGAGCAGTACTTC. Looking up the rest from reference TRBV5-4 and TRBJ2-7 gives the full variable domain: ETGVTQSPTHLIKTRGQQVTLRCSSQSGHNTVSWYQQALGQGPQFIFQYYREEENGRGNFPPRFSGLQFPNYSSELNVNALELDDSALYLCASSPSFGYEQYFGPGTRLTVT.